This T cell receptor (beta chain) was obtained from a study of blood T cell repertoires in COVID-19. As for the study in general: From the United States, Italy and Spain came samples of acute and convalescent COVID-19. The analysed material was cDNA or gDNA that came from T cells, B-cell-depleted T cells, or PBMCs.

As handled by the study authors: Counts of nucleated cells, estimated from reference gene primer amplification, were obtained. Clones were read by immunoSEQ multiplex PCR, and TCRdb kept only the in-frame ones, dropping some. V, J and clone size are those of that table, while D and trimming were read from the DNA. The sample has tens of thousands of clones; about four fifths are singletons. Trimming shortened V by 2 bases and J by 3 bases, and 16 bases separated the two germline ends. In germline, CDR1 is LGHNA, CDR2 YNFKEQ. CDR3 length equals 16 residues. This TCR was recovered from a man aged 50-59 years with active or convalescent COVID-19. The sequenced material came from peripheral blood. V and J are TRBV4-2 and TRBJ1-1; D call uncertain. CDR3 in DNA: TGTGCCAGCAGCCAACCCACCCGCGGAGGTGACACTGAAGCTTTCTTT. This encodes CASSQPTRGGDTEAFF.